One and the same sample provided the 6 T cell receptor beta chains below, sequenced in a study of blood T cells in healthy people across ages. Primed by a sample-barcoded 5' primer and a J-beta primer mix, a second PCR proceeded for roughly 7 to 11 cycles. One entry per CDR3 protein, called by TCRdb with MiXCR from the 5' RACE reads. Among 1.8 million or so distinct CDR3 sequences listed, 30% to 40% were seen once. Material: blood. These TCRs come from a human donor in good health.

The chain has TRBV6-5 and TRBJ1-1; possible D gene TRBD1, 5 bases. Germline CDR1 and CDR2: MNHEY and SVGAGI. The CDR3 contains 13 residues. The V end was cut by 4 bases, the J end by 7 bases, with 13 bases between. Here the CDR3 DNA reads TGTGCCAGCAGTTCACAGGCCGGCAGTGAAGCTTTCTTT. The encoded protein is CASSSQAGSEAFF.

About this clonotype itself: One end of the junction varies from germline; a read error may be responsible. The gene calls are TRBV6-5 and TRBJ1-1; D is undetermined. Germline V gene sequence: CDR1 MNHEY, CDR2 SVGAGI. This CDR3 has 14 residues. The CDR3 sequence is CAGSYSPGDTEAFF. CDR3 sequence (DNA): TGTGCCGGCAGTTACTCGCCCGGGGACACTGAAGCTTTCTTT.

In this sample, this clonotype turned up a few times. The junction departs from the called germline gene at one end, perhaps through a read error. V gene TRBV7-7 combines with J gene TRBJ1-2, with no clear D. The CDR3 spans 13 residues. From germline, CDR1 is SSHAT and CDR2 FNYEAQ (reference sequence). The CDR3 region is CASSPGPNSGYTF. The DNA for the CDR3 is TGTGCTAGCAGCCCGGGCCCCAATTCTGGCTACACCTTC.

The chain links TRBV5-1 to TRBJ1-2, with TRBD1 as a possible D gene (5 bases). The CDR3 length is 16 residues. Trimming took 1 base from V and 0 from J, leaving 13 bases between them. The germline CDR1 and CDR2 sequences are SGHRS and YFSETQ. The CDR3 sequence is CASSLFGQSSNYGYTF. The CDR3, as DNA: TGCGCCAGCAGCTTGTTCGGACAATCCTCTAACTATGGCTACACCTTC.

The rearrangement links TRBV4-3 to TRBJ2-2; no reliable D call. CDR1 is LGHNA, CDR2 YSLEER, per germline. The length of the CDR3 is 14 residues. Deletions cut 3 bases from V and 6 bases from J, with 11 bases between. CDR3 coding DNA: TGCGCCAGCAGCCATGGTCCCTATGCCGGGGAGCTGTTTTTT. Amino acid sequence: CASSHGPYAGELFF.

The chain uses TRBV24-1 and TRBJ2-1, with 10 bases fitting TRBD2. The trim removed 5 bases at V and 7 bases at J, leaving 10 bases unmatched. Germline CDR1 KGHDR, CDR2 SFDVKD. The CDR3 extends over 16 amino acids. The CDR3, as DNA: TGTGCCACCAGTGTCGAGCGGGGGGGCTCCCTTAATGAGCAGTTCTTC. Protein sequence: CATSVERGGSLNEQFF.